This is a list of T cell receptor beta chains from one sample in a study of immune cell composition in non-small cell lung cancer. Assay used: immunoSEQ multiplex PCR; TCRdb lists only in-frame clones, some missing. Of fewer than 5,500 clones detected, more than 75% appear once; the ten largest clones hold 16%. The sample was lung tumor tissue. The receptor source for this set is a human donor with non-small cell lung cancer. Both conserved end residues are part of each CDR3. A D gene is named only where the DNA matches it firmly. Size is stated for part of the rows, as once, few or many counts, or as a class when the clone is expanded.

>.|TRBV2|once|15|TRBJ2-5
CASNRFPGEGETQYF
TGTGCCAGCAACAGGTTCCCAGGGGAGGGGGAGACCCAGTACTTC
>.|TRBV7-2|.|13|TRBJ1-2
CASSRQVNYGYTF
TGTGCCAGCAGCCGACAGGTCAACTATGGCTACACCTTC
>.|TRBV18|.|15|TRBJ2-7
CASSQYRDTPYEQYF
TGTGCCAGCTCACAATACCGGGACACCCCCTACGAGCAGTACTTC
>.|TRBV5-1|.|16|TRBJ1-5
CASSLAGFDGNQPQHF
TGCGCCAGCAGCTTGGCCGGTTTTGATGGCAATCAGCCCCAGCATTTT
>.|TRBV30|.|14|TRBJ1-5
CAWSSTEFNQPQHF
TGTGCCTGGAGCTCGACAGAATTCAATCAGCCCCAGCATTTT
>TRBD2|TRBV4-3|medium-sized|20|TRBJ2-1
CASSQDPPSGGISSYNEQFF
TGCGCCAGCAGCCAAGATCCCCCTAGCGGGGGGATAAGCTCCTACAATGAGCAGTTCTTC
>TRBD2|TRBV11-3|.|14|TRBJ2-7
CASSLDGLAGEQYF
TGTGCCAGCAGCCTCGACGGACTAGCGGGGGAGCAGTACTTC
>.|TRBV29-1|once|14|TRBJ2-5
CSAAWSFGQETQYF
TGCAGCGCCGCTTGGAGTTTTGGGCAAGAGACCCAGTACTTC
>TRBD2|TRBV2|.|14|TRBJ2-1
CASSGLAGGYEQFF
TGTGCCAGCAGCGGACTAGCGGGGGGATACGAGCAGTTCTTC
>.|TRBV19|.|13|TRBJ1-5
CASSFTGHQPQHF
TGTGCCAGTAGTTTCACAGGGCATCAGCCCCAGCATTTT
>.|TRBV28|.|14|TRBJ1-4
CASSLWQGSEKLFF
TGTGCCAGCAGTTTGTGGCAGGGGAGTGAAAAACTGTTTTTT
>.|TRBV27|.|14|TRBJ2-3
CASSRGLSTNTQYF
TGTGCCAGCAGTCGAGGGCTGTCCACGAATACGCAGTATTTT
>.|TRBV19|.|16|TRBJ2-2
CASSTSWDIRTGELFF
TGTGCCAGTAGTACGAGCTGGGACATCCGCACCGGGGAGCTGTTTTTT
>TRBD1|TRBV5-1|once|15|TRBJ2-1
CASSSDRVIVNEQFF
TGCGCCAGCAGCTCGGACAGGGTTATCGTCAATGAGCAGTTCTTC
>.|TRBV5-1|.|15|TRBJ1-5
CASSLEGMGNQPQHF
TGCGCCAGCAGCTTGGAGGGGATGGGCAATCAGCCCCAGCATTTT
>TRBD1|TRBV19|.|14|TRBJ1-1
CASTLGTGPTEAFF
TGTGCCAGTACTTTGGGGACAGGGCCCACTGAAGCTTTCTTT
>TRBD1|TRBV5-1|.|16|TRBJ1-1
CASSFGTGGADTEAFF
TGCGCCAGCAGCTTTGGGACAGGGGGCGCAGATACTGAAGCTTTCTTT
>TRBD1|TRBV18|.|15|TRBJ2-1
CASSAWDRGNNEQFF
TGTGCCAGCTCAGCATGGGACAGGGGAAACAATGAGCAGTTCTTC
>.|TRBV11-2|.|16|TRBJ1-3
CASSPPGAGPGNTIYF
TGTGCCAGCAGCCCACCCGGCGCAGGGCCAGGAAACACCATATATTTT
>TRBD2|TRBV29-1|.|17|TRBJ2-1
CSSRLAGGSIAYNEQFF
TGCAGCTCCCGATTAGCGGGGGGTAGTATAGCCTACAATGAGCAGTTCTTC
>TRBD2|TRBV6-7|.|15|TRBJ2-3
CASSLGLAGPDTQYF
TGTGCCAGCAGTCTCGGACTAGCGGGACCAGATACGCAGTATTTT
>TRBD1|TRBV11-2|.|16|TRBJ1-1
CASSLDPQGARTEAFF
TGTGCCAGCAGCTTAGATCCCCAGGGGGCAAGAACTGAAGCTTTCTTT
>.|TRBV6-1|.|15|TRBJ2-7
CASSAREGLTYEQYF
TGTGCCAGCAGTGCGCGGGAAGGATTAACCTACGAGCAGTACTTC
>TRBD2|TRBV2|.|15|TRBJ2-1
CASGRGGGPYNEQFF
TGTGCCAGCGGCCGCGGGGGGGGTCCCTACAATGAGCAGTTCTTC
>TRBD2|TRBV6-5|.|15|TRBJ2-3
CASTTGGAGSDTQYF
TGTGCCAGCACGACCGGGGGGGCCGGTTCAGATACGCAGTATTTT
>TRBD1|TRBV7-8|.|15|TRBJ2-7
CASSLGLGQGYEQYF
TGTGCCAGCAGCTTAGGTTTGGGACAGGGGTACGAGCAGTACTTC
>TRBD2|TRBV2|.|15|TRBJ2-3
CASSPTSGNTDTQYF
TGTGCCAGCAGTCCGACTAGCGGGAACACAGATACGCAGTATTTT
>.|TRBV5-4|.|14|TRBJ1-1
CASSLGGGDTEAFF
TGTGCCAGCAGCTTGGGAGGGGGGGACACTGAAGCTTTCTTT
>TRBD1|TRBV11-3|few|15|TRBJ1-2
CASSLGQGINYGYTF
TGTGCCAGCAGCTTGGGACAGGGAATTAACTATGGCTACACCTTC
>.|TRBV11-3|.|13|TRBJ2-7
CASSFTRTYEQYF
TGTGCCAGCAGCTTTACGCGGACCTACGAGCAGTACTTC
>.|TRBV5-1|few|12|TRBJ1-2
CASSLNLEGYTF
TGCGCCAGCAGTTTGAACCTGGAGGGCTACACCTTC
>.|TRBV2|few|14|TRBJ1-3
CASSERFSGNTIYF
TGTGCCAGCAGTGAACGGTTCTCTGGAAACACCATATATTTT
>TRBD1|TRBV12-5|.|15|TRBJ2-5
CASGPGQGIVETQYF
TGTGCTAGTGGACCGGGACAGGGGATTGTGGAGACCCAGTACTTC
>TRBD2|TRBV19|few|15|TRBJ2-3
CASSTQRGGSDTQYF
TGTGCCAGTAGTACCCAGCGGGGGGGGTCAGATACGCAGTATTTT
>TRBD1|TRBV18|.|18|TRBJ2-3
CASSPLRSGQGSTDTQYF
TGTGCCAGCTCACCACTACGTTCGGGACAGGGTAGCACAGATACGCAGTATTTT
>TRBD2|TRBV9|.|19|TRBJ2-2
CASSSWGMGAGGLTRELFF
TGTGCCAGCAGCTCCTGGGGGATGGGGGCGGGAGGACTTACTCGGGAGCTGTTTTTT
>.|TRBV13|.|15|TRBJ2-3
CASSPGGPSTDTQYF
TGTGCCAGCAGTCCGGGGGGCCCTAGCACAGATACGCAGTATTTT
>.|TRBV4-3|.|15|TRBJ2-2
CASSQVTANTGELFF
TGCGCCAGCAGCCAAGTGACAGCGAACACCGGGGAGCTGTTTTTT